The present T cell receptor (beta chain) was sequenced within a study of blood T cell repertoires in COVID-19. Across the study: Sources were T cells, B-cell-depleted T cells, or PBMCs; the material itself was cDNA or gDNA.

Sequencing used immunoSEQ multiplex PCR; TCRdb keeps in-frame clones, though not all of them. The sample shows some 330,000 clones, roughly nine tenths of them seen only once. CDR3 length equals 16 residues. CDR1 LGHNA and CDR2 YSLEER come from the germline V gene. Unmatched junction bases numbered 6, after V lost 2 bases and J lost 1 base. Cohorts were assigned according to the clinical history that participants reported. Material for sequencing was PBMCs or T cells enriched from blood (not recorded which). V is TRBV4-3 and J is TRBJ2-3, with 7 bases identical to TRBD1. The clonotype originates from a woman in her twenties or thirties who had recovered from COVID-19. CDR3 region: CASSQKLGQGTDTQYF. DNA of the CDR3: TGCGCCAGCAGCCAAAAATTAGGACAGGGCACAGATACGCAGTATTTT.